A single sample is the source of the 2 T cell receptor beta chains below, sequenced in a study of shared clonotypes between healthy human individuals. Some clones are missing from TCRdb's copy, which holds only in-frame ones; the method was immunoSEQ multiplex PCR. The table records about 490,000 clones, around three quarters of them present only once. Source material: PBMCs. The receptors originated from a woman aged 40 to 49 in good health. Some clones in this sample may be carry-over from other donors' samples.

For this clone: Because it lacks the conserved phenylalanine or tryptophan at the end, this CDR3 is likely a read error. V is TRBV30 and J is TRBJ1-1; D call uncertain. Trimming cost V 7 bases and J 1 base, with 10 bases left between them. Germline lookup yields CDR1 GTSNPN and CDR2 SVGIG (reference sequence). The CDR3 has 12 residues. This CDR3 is CALRSENTEAFL. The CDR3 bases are TGTGCCTTGAGATCAGAGAACACTGAAGCTTTCCTT.

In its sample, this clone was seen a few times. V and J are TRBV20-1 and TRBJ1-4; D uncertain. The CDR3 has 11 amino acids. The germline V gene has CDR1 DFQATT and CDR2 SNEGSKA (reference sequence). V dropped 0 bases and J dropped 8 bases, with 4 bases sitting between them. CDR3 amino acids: CSARDFEKLFF. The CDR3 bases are TGCAGTGCTAGAGACTTCGAAAAACTGTTTTTT.